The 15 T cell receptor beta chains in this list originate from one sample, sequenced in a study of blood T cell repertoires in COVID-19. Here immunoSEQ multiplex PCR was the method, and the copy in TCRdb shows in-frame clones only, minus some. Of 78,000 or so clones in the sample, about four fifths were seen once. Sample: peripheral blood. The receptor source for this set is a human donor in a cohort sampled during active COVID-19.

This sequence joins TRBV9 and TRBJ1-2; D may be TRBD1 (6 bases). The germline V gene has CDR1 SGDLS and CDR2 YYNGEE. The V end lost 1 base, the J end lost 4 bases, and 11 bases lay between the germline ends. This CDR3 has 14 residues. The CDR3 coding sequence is TGTGCCAGCAGCGTAACAGGGCAGAGCTATGGCTACACCTTC. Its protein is CASSVTGQSYGYTF.

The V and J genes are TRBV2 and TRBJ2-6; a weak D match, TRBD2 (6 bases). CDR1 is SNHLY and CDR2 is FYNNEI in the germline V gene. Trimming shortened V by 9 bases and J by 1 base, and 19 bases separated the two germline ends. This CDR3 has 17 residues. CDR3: CASFRDWGSSGANVLTF. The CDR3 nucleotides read TGTGCCAGTTTTCGGGACTGGGGGAGTTCTGGGGCCAACGTCCTGACTTTC.

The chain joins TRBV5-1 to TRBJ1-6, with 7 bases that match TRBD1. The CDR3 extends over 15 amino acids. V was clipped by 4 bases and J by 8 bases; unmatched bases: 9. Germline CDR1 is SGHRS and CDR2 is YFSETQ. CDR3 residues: CASSMEGTADSPLHF. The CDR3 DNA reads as TGCGCCAGCAGCATGGAGGGGACAGCGGATTCACCCCTCCACTTT. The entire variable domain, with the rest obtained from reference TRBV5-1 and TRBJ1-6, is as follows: KAGVTQTPRYLIKTRGQQVTLSCSPISGHRSVSWYQQTPGQGLQFLFEYFSETQRNKGNFPGRFSGRQFSNSRSEMNVSTLELGDSALYLCASSMEGTADSPLHFGNGTRLTVT.

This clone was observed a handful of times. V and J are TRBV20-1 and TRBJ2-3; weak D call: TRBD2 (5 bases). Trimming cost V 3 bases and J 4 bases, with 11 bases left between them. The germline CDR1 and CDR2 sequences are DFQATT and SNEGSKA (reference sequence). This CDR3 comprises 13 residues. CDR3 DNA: TGCAGTGCTAGTCCGGGGATCGCAGATACGCAGTATTTT. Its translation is CSASPGIADTQYF.

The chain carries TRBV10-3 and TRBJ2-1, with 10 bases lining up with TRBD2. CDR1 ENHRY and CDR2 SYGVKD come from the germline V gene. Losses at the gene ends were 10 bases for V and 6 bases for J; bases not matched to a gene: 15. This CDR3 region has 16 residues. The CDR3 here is CATLAGGGVGLNEQFF. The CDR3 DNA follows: TGTGCCACCTTAGCGGGAGGAGGGGTGGGGCTCAATGAGCAGTTCTTC.

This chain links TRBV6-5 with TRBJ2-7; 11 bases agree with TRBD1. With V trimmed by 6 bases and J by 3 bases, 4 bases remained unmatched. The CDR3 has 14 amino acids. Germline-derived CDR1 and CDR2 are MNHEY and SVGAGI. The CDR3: CASRDRGLFYEQYF. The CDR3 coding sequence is TGTGCCAGCAGGGACAGGGGGCTTTTCTACGAGCAGTACTTC.

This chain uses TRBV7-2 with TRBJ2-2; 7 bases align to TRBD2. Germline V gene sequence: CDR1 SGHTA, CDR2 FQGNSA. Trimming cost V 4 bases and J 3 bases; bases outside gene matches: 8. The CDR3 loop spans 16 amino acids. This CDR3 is CASSSGSGRYTGELFF. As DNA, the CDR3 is TGTGCCAGCAGCTCCGGATCCGGGAGGTACACCGGGGAGCTGTTTTTT.

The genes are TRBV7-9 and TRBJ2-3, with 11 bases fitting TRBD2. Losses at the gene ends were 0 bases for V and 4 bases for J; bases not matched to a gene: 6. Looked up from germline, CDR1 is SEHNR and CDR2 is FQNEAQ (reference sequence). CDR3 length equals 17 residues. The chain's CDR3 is CASSLAPSGRKADTQYF. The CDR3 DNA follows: TGTGCCAGCAGCTTAGCGCCTAGCGGGAGGAAGGCAGATACGCAGTATTTT.

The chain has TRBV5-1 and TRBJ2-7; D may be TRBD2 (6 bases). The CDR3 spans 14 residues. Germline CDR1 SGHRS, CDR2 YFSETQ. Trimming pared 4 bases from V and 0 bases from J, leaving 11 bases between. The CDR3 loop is CASSRDGSSYEQYF. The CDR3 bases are TGCGCCAGCAGCCGGGACGGGAGCTCCTACGAGCAGTACTTC.

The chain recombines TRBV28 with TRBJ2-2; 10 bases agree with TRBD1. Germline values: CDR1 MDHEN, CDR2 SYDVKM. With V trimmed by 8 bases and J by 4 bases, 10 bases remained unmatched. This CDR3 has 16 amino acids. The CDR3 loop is CASDTGTGVFTGELFF. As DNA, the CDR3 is TGTGCCAGCGATACCGGGACAGGGGTTTTCACCGGGGAGCTGTTTTTT.

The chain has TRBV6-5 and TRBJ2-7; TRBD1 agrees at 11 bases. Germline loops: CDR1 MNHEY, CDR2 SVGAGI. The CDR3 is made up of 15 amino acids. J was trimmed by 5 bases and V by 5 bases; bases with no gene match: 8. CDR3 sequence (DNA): TGTGCCAGCAGTCTTGACCGGGACAGGGGGAACGAGCAGTACTTC. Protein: CASSLDRDRGNEQYF.

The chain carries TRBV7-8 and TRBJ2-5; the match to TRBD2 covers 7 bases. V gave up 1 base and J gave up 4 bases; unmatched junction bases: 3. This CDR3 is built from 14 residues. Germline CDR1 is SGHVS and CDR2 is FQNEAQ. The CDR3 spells CASSLGTGGETQYF. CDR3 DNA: TGTGCCAGCAGCTTAGGAACGGGGGGAGAGACCCAGTACTTC.

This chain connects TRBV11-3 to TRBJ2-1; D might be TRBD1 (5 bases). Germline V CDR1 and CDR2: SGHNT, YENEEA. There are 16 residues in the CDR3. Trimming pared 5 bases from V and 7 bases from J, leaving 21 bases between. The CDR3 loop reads CASSPKAPRTLNEQFF. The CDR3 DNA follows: TGTGCCAGCAGCCCAAAGGCCCCTAGGACACTGAATGAGCAGTTCTTC.

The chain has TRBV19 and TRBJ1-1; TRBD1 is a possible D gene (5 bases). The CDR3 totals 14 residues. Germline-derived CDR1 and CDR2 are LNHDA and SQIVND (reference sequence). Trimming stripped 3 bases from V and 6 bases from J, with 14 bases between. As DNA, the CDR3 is TGTGCCAGTAGTATTTCTAGGGGTCAGGCTGAAGCTTTCTTT. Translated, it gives CASSISRGQAEAFF.

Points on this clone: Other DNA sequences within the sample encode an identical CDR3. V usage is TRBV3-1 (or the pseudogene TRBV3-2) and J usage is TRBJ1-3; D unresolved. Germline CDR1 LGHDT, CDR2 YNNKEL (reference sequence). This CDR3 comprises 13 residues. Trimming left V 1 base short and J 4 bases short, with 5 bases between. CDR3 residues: CASSQGRGNTIYF. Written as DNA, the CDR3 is TGTGCCAGCAGCCAAGGCAGGGGAAACACCATATATTTT.